The 13 T cell receptor beta chains below all came from one sample that was sequenced in a study of blood T cells in healthy people across ages. Primers used in a second PCR of about 6 to 11 cycles were a sample-barcoded 5' primer and a J-beta primer mix. MiXCR, applied by TCRdb to the 5' RACE reads, yields one record per CDR3 protein. Among 700,000 to 800,000 distinct CDR3 sequences listed, roughly 44% were seen once. Input material: blood. These receptors all come from a woman aged 55-70 years in good health.

The chain carries TRBV20-1 and TRBJ2-3, with no clear D. Germline CDR1 is DFQATT and CDR2 is SNEGSKA (reference sequence). The CDR3 covers 15 residues. The germline V and J ends were trimmed by 3 bases and 0 bases, with 13 bases remaining between them. CDR3 in DNA: TGCAGTGCTAGTCCACCGGGCCTTAGCACAGATACGCAGTATTTT. It encodes CSASPPGLSTDTQYF.

The chain joins TRBV30 to TRBJ1-2; weak D call: TRBD1 (5 bases). The CDR3 spans 13 residues. Germline V gene sequence: CDR1 GTSNPN, CDR2 SVGIG (reference sequence). Trimming pared 3 bases from V and 2 bases from J, leaving 10 bases between. This chain's CDR3 is CAWSRDENYGYTF. CDR3 in DNA: TGTGCCTGGAGCAGGGACGAAAACTATGGCTACACCTTC.

The V gene is TRBV25-1, the J gene TRBJ1-6, with TRBD1 matching 9 bases. V shed 3 bases and J 7 bases; nucleotides not matched to a gene: 1. Germline assignment: CDR1 MGHDK and CDR2 SYGVNS. The CDR3 sequence is 14 residues long. In DNA, the CDR3 is TGTGCCAGCAGTGAGGACAGGGGAAATTCACCCCTCCACTTT. It codes for CASSEDRGNSPLHF. Full variable domain (missing parts from reference TRBV25-1 and TRBJ1-6): EADIYQTPRYLVIGTGKKITLECSQTMGHDKMYWYQQDPGMELHLIHYSYGVNSTEKGDLSSESTVSRIRTEHFPLTLESARPSHTSQYLCASSEDRGNSPLHFGNGTRLTVT.

The genes are TRBV7-7 and TRBJ2-5; 7 bases line up with TRBD2. The CDR3 spans 17 residues. Trimming removed 1 base from V and 6 bases from J; junction bases left unmatched: 14. The germline gives CDR1 SSHAT, CDR2 FNYEAQ (reference sequence). The CDR3 loop reads CASSLEGRGGRGQTQYF. The CDR3 nucleotides read TGTGCCAGCAGCTTAGAGGGGAGGGGCGGCCGAGGGCAGACCCAGTACTTC.

The CDR3 region has the DNA TGTGCCAGCAGTGAAGCGTGGGAGCAGTACTTC. Protein product: CASSEAWEQYF. The rearrangement links TRBV2 to TRBJ2-7; unclear D gene. Germline V lookup: CDR1 SNHLY, CDR2 FYNNEI. Trimming removed 0 bases at V and 7 bases at J, with 4 bases between. This CDR3 has 11 residues. Using reference TRBV2 and TRBJ2-7 for the parts outside the CDR3, the full variable domain is EPEVTQTPSHQVTQMGQEVILRCVPISNHLYFYWYRQILGQKVEFLVSFYNNEISEKSEIFDDQFSVERPDGSNFTLKIRSTKLEDSAMYFCASSEAWEQYFGPGTRLTVT.

Note on this clonotype: Since a much larger clone is just one base distant, this may be a read error. The CDR3 DNA is TGTGCCAGCAGCGTAGGGGCAGGGCGAGAGACCCAGTACTTC. Protein sequence: CASSVGAGRETQYF. The rearrangement joins TRBV9 to TRBJ2-5; TRBD1 is a possible D gene (5 bases). The germline V gene encodes CDR1 SGDLS and CDR2 YYNGEE. V lost 0 bases to trimming and J lost 4 bases, with 10 bases between them. There are 14 residues in the CDR3.

This clonotype was recorded a few times. The chain links TRBV6-1 to TRBJ1-2; the match to TRBD1 covers 12 bases. The CDR3 runs 14 residues. J gave up 6 bases and V 8 bases, and 7 bases lay outside the gene matches. Germline CDR1 and CDR2: MNHNS and SASEGT. In DNA, the CDR3 is TGTGCCAGCCTCCCGGGACAGGGGGCCCATGGCTACACCTTC. This gives the protein CASLPGQGAHGYTF.

This clonotype was recorded a few times. The chain is built from TRBV20-1 and TRBJ2-4; 7 bases map to TRBD1. V lost 6 bases to trimming and J lost 7 bases; unmatched junction nucleotides: 3. The length of the CDR3 is 11 residues. Germline loops: CDR1 DFQATT, CDR2 SNEGSKA (reference sequence). CDR3 loop: CSAGQDNIQYF. The CDR3 nucleotides read TGCAGTGCCGGACAGGATAACATTCAGTACTTC.

This clonotype was seen a handful of times. The chain carries TRBV6-5 and TRBJ2-1; TRBD1 might be the D (5 bases). The germline V and J ends were trimmed by 0 bases and 4 bases, with 7 bases remaining between them. This CDR3 is built from 14 residues. Germline values: CDR1 MNHEY, CDR2 SVGAGI. CDR3 nucleotides: TGTGCCAGCAGTTACTCGACAGAGTACAATGAGCAGTTCTTC. It is translated as CASSYSTEYNEQFF.

The CDR3 is CASQKGQGAGELFF. CDR3 DNA: TGCGCCAGCCAAAAGGGACAGGGGGCCGGGGAGCTGTTTTTT. The genes are TRBV10-1 and TRBJ2-2; 11 nucleotides align to TRBD1. The CDR3 sequence is 14 residues long. V gave up 8 bases and J gave up 6 bases; unmatched junction bases: 5. Germline V gene data show CDR1 as WNHNN and CDR2 as SYGVQD (reference sequence).

This clonotype was observed a handful of times. The rearrangement links TRBV6-5 to TRBJ2-3; 7 bases fit TRBD1. This CDR3 is built from 15 residues. V gave up 0 bases and J gave up 1 base; unmatched junction bases: 1. Germline V gives CDR1 MNHEY, CDR2 SVGAGI. The CDR3 DNA reads TGTGCCAGCAGTTACTCGACAGGGCGCACAGATACGCAGTATTTT. It encodes CASSYSTGRTDTQYF.

The chain carries TRBV12-3 or TRBV12-4 and TRBJ2-7; D is unclear. V was pared by 1 base and J by 3 bases, with 10 bases between. CDR3 length: 14 residues. CDR3: CASSLGGPGYEQYF. The CDR3 DNA reads TGTGCCAGCAGTTTAGGAGGTCCAGGCTACGAGCAGTACTTC.

The V gene is TRBV28, the J gene TRBJ2-5; TRBD2 might be the D (6 bases). Germline CDR1 and CDR2: MDHEN and SYDVKM. The V gene lost 3 bases and the J gene lost 2 bases, with 13 bases spanning the gap. This CDR3 is built from 15 residues. CDR3 nucleotides: TGTGCCAGCAGTTTTTTCGCGGGGCCTCAAGAGACCCAGTACTTC. Residues: CASSFFAGPQETQYF.